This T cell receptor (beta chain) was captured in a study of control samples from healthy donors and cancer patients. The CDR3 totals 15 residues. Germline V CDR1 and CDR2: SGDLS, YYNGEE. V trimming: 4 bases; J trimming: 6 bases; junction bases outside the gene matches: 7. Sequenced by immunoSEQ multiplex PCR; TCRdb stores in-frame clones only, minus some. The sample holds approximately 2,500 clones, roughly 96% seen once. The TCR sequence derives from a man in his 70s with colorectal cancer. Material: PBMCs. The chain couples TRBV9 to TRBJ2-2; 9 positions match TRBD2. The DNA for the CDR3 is TGTGCCAGCAGCCCCCGGACTAGCGTGGCCGGGGAGCTGTTTTTT. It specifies CASSPRTSVAGELFF. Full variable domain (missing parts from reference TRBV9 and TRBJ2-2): DSGVTQTPKHLITATGQRVTLRCSPRSGDLSVYWYQQSLDQGLQFLIQYYNGEERAKGNILERFSAQQFPDLHSELNLSSLELGDSALYFCASSPRTSVAGELFFGEGSRLTVL.